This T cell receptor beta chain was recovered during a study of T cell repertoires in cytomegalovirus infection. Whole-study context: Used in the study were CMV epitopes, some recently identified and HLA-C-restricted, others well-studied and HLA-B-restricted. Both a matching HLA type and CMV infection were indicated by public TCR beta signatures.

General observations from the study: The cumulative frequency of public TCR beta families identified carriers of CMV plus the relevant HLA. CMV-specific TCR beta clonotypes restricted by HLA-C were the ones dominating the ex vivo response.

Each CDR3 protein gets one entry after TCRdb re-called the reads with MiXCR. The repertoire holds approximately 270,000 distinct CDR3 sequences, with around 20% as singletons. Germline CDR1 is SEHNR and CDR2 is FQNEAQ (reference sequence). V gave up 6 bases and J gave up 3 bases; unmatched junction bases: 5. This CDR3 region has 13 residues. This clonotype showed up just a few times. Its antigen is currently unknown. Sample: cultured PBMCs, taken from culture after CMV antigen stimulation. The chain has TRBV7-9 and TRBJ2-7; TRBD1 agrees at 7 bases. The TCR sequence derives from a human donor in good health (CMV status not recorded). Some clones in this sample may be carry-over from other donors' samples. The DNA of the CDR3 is TGTGCCAGCAGGCCTCGGGACAGCTACGAGCAGTACTTC. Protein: CASRPRDSYEQYF.